Listed below are T cell receptor beta chains from one sample, sequenced in a study of CXCR3-negative and CXCR3-positive naive CD8 T cells. TCRdb derives one entry per CDR3 protein from the 5' RACE reads, leaving out DNA. This sample's clone table lists approximately 140,000 distinct CDR3 sequences. The specimen sequenced was naive CXCR3+ CD8+ T cells from blood. These receptors originate from a human donor in good health. Some clones in this sample may be carry-over from other donors' samples. The CDR3 runs from the conserved cysteine through the conserved F or W.

J gene: TRBJ2-7; V gene: TRBV12-3/TRBV12-4; CDR3 protein: CASSGTDQGIYEQYF
J gene: TRBJ2-1; V gene: TRBV12-3/TRBV12-4; CDR3 protein: CASSLSADRQYNEQFF
J gene: TRBJ2-7; V gene: TRBV20-1; CDR3 protein: CSARVLRDRTRYEQYF
J gene: TRBJ2-7; V gene: TRBV6-4; CDR3 protein: CASSDSPGYEQYF
J gene: TRBJ2-7; V gene: TRBV4-3; CDR3 protein: CASSQGGGEQYF
J gene: TRBJ2-3; V gene: TRBV4-2; CDR3 protein: CASSQWTSGGERDTQYF
J gene: TRBJ1-2; V gene: TRBV28; CDR3 protein: CASSRLWEGDGYTF
J gene: TRBJ2-3; V gene: TRBV5-1; CDR3 protein: CASSAEAGGRDTQYF
J gene: TRBJ2-5; V gene: TRBV7-2; CDR3 protein: CASSSDGFQETQYF
J gene: TRBJ2-7; V gene: TRBV27; CDR3 protein: CASSTTAGAYEQYF
J gene: TRBJ2-3; V gene: TRBV12-3/TRBV12-4; CDR3 protein: CASSLKAGGYTDTQYF
J gene: TRBJ2-2; V gene: TRBV7-7; CDR3 protein: CASSLGPRGRELFF
J gene: TRBJ2-1; V gene: TRBV9; CDR3 protein: CASSPSGVSYNEQFF
J gene: TRBJ2-3; V gene: TRBV7-9; CDR3 protein: CASSFTSGDTDTQYF
J gene: TRBJ2-7; V gene: TRBV10-3; CDR3 protein: CAISDRGGSSYEQYF
J gene: TRBJ2-3; V gene: TRBV4-1; CDR3 protein: CASSHGQGKIADTQYF
J gene: TRBJ2-7; V gene: TRBV3-1; CDR3 protein: CASSQDGGEQYF
J gene: TRBJ1-3; V gene: TRBV5-1; CDR3 protein: CASSLGQGLDTIYF
J gene: TRBJ2-3; V gene: TRBV28; CDR3 protein: CASSPPRAGHTDTQYF
J gene: TRBJ2-1; V gene: TRBV6-4; CDR3 protein: CASSDSGGAGDEQFF
J gene: TRBJ2-7; V gene: TRBV11-2; CDR3 protein: CASSYYSGTSYEQYF
J gene: TRBJ1-1; V gene: TRBV7-9; CDR3 protein: CASSATAGDPEAFF
J gene: TRBJ2-5; V gene: TRBV12-3/TRBV12-4; CDR3 protein: CASSLGKGGGETQYF
J gene: TRBJ1-2; V gene: TRBV15; CDR3 protein: CATRGTGGLYGYTF
J gene: TRBJ2-1; V gene: TRBV19; CDR3 protein: CASSKTSGASYEQFF
J gene: TRBJ2-1; V gene: TRBV7-6; CDR3 protein: CASSLEVAGEYNEQFF
J gene: TRBJ2-3; V gene: TRBV7-9; CDR3 protein: CASSRLPRGRGHFDTQYF
J gene: TRBJ2-5; V gene: TRBV3-1; CDR3 protein: CASSQEGGRARETQYF
J gene: TRBJ2-2; V gene: TRBV13; CDR3 protein: CASSFGVNGELFF
J gene: TRBJ2-3; V gene: TRBV5-1; CDR3 protein: CASSTGTASTDTQYF
J gene: TRBJ2-5; V gene: TRBV7-9; CDR3 protein: CATRDLQETQYF
J gene: TRBJ2-3; V gene: TRBV15; CDR3 protein: CATGSVVSDTQYF
J gene: TRBJ2-2; V gene: TRBV5-1; CDR3 protein: CASSGGPANTGELFF
J gene: TRBJ2-7; V gene: TRBV14; CDR3 protein: CASSHTAGPSSYEQYF
J gene: TRBJ1-2; V gene: TRBV12-3/TRBV12-4; CDR3 protein: CASSFQPGINYTF
J gene: TRBJ2-7; V gene: TRBV7-6; CDR3 protein: CASSLGASGGGEQYF
J gene: TRBJ2-7; V gene: TRBV7-9; CDR3 protein: CASSPTGGRTNEQYF
J gene: TRBJ2-7; V gene: TRBV28; CDR3 protein: CASSLYRGEQYF